The 8 T cell receptor beta chains below were found in one sample sequenced in a study of sequential checkpoint blockade in melanoma. Treatment specified: randomized to nivolumab then ipilimumab (arm A) or the reverse (arm B). Sequencing was performed with immunoSEQ multiplex PCR; in TCRdb, only in-frame clones are kept and a portion is missing. The sample includes about 14,000 clones, 55% to 75% of them seen just once. Material: CD8+ T cells sorted from blood (inferred from file names), obtained from a patient given nivolumab and ipilimumab in sequence. Receptor source: a human donor with melanoma.

The chain carries TRBV7-9 and TRBJ1-2; tentatively, D is TRBD1 (6 bases). The CDR3 runs 14 residues. Trimming removed 5 bases from V and 6 bases from J, with 16 bases in between. Germline V CDR1 and CDR2: SEHNR, FQNEAQ (reference sequence). CDR3 in amino acids: CASSRRGGADGYTF. The CDR3 DNA reads as TGTGCCAGCAGCCGCCGGGGGGGGGCTGATGGCTACACCTTC.

This chain uses TRBV2 with TRBJ2-4, with a weak D call TRBD2 (5 bases). This CDR3 region has 15 residues. Per germline, CDR1 SNHLY and CDR2 FYNNEI. The CDR3 reads CVILRALGAKNIQYF. CDR3 sequence (DNA): TGTGTGATCTTGAGGGCTCTCGGGGCCAAAAACATTCAGTACTTC.

This clone was seen more than once but under ten times. The gene calls are TRBV7-6 and TRBJ2-2; the D gene is possibly TRBD1 (5 bases). Germline V lookup: CDR1 SGHVS, CDR2 FNYEAQ. V was shortened by 1 base and J by 6 bases, with 9 bases between the two germline ends. The CDR3 has 14 residues. In nucleotides, the CDR3 is TGTGCCAGCAGCTTAGGGCAGGGCTCCGGGGAGCTGTTTTTT. Its protein is CASSLGQGSGELFF.

The chain carries TRBV6-5 and TRBJ1-2, with D possibly TRBD1 on 5 matching bases. V lost 6 bases, J lost 2 bases, and 16 bases lay in between. Germline loops: CDR1 MNHEY, CDR2 SVGAGI. There are 15 residues in the CDR3. CDR3 amino acids: CASSFQGGANYGYTF. CDR3 sequence (DNA): TGTGCCAGCAGCTTCCAGGGTGGGGCGAACTATGGCTACACCTTC.

The chain couples TRBV19 to TRBJ2-7, with 8 nucleotides matching TRBD2. The CDR3 has 14 amino acids. CDR1 is LNHDA, CDR2 SQIVND, per germline (reference sequence). V shed 7 bases, J shed 1 base, and the junction held 6 bases outside the gene matches. CDR3 residues: CASKPTSGSYEQYF. The CDR3 region has the DNA TGTGCCAGTAAGCCCACTAGCGGTTCCTACGAGCAGTACTTC.

The V and J genes are TRBV5-1 and TRBJ2-2, with D possibly being TRBD2 (6 bases). Trimming removed 1 base from V and 7 bases from J, with 17 bases in between. Per germline, CDR1 SGHRS and CDR2 YFSETQ. CDR3 length: 16 amino acids. The CDR3 DNA follows: TGCGCCAGCAGCTTGTACGGGGGTATGAGGGACGGGGAGCTGTTTTTT. Amino acids: CASSLYGGMRDGELFF.

The chain couples TRBV2 to TRBJ2-1; weak D call: TRBD1 (5 bases). The CDR3 spans 16 residues. V was clipped by 0 bases and J by 1 base, with 10 bases between them. Germline lookup yields CDR1 SNHLY and CDR2 FYNNEI. The CDR3 is CASSEAPAGSYNEQFF. DNA for the CDR3: TGTGCCAGCAGTGAAGCGCCGGCAGGGTCCTACAATGAGCAGTTCTTC.

This chain uses TRBV13 with TRBJ2-3, with no clear D. Germline-derived CDR1 and CDR2 are PRHDT and FYEKMQ (reference sequence). Trimming took off 5 bases at V and 4 bases at J, with 19 bases between the two ends. The CDR3 length is 16 residues. CDR3 region: CASSGPADGLSDTQYF. CDR3 sequence (DNA): TGTGCCAGCAGCGGGCCCGCTGACGGTTTGTCAGATACGCAGTATTTT. Full variable domain (missing parts from reference TRBV13 and TRBJ2-3): AAGVIQSPRHLIKEKRETATLKCYPIPRHDTVYWYQQGPGQDPQFLISFYEKMQSDKGSIPDRFSAQQFSDYHSELNMSSLELGDSALYFCASSGPADGLSDTQYFGPGTRLTVL.